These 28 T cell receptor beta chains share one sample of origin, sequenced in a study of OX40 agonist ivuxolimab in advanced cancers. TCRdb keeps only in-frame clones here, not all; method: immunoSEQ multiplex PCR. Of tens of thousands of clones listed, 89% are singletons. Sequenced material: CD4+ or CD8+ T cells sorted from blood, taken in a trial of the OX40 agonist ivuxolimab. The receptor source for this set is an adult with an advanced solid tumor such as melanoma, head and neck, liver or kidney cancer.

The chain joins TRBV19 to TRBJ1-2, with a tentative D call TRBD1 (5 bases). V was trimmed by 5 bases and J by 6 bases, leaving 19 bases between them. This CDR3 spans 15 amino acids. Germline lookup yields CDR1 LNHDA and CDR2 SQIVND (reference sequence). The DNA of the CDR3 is TGTGCCAGTAGTTTACGACAGTTTAATCAGGATGGCTACACCTTC. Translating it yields CASSLRQFNQDGYTF. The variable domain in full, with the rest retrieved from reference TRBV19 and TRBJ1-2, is DGGITQSPKYLFRKEGQNVTLSCEQNLNHDAMYWYRQDPGQGLRLIYYSQIVNDFQKGDIAEGYSVSREKKESFPLTVTSAQKNPTAFYLCASSLRQFNQDGYTFGSGTRLTVV.

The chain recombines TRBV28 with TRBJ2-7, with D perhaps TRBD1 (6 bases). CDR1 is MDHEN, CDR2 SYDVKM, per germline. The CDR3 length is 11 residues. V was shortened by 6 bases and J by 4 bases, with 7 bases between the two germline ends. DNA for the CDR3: TGTGCCAGCAGGGACAGTTACGAGCAGTACTTC. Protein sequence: CASRDSYEQYF.

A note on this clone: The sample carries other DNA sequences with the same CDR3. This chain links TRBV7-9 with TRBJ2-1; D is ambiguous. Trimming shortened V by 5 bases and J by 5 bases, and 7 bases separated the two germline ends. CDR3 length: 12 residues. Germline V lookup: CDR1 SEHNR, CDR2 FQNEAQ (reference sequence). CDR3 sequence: CASSLGNNEQFF. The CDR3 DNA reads TGTGCCAGCAGCCTGGGTAACAATGAGCAGTTCTTC.

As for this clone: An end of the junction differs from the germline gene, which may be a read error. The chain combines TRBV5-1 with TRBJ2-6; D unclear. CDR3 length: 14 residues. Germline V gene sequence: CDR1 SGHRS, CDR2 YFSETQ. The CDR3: CASCLYSGANVLTF. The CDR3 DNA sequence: TGCGCCAGCTGCTTGTACTCTGGGGCCAACGTCCTGACTTTC.

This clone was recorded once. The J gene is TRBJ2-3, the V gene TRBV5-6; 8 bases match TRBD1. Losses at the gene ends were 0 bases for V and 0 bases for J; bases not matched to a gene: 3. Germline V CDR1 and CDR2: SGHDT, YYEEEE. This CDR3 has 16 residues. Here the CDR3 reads CASSLGQGISTDTQYF. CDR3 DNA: TGTGCCAGCAGCTTGGGACAGGGGATTAGCACAGATACGCAGTATTTT.

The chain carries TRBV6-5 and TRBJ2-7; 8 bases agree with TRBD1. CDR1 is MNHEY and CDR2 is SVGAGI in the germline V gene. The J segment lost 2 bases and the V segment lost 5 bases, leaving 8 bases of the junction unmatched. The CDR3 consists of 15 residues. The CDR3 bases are TGTGCCAGCAGTACCTCGACAGGGGTACCCTACGAGCAGTACTTC. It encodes CASSTSTGVPYEQYF.

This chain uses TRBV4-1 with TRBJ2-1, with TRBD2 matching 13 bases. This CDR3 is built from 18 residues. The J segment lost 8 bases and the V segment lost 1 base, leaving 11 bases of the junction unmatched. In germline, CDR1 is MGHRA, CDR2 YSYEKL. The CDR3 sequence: CASSQVPRTSGSMYEQFF. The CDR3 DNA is TGCGCCAGCAGCCAAGTGCCCCGGACTAGCGGGAGTATGTATGAGCAGTTCTTC.

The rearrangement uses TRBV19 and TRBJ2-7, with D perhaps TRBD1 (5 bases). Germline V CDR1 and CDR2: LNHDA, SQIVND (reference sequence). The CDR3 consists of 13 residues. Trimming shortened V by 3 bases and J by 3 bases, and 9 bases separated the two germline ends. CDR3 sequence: CASSMPGNYEQYF. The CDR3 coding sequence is TGTGCCAGTAGTATGCCAGGGAACTACGAGCAGTACTTC.

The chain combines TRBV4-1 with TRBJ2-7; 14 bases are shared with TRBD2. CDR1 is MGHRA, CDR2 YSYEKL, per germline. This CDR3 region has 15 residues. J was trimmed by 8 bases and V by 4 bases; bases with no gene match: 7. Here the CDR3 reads CASSPGGLAGDKQYF. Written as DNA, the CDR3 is TGCGCCAGCAGCCCTGGGGGACTAGCGGGAGACAAGCAGTACTTC.

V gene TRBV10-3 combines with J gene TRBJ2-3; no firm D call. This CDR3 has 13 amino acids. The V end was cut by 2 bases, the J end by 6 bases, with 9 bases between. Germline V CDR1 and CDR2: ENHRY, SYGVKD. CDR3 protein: CAISEERMDTQYF. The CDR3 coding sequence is TGTGCCATCAGTGAGGAGAGAATGGATACGCAGTATTTT.

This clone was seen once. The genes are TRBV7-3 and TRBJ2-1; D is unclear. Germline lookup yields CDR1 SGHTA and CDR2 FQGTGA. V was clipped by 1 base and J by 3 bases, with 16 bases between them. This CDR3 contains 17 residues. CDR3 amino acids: CASSLKPPSPLYNEQFF. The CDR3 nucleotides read TGTGCCAGCAGCTTAAAGCCCCCAAGCCCCCTCTACAATGAGCAGTTCTTC.

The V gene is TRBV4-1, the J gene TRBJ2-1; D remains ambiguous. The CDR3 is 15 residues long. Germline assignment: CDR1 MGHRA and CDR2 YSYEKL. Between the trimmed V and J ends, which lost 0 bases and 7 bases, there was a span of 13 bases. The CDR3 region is CASSQDRAPGNEQFF. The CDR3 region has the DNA TGCGCCAGCAGCCAAGATCGGGCCCCGGGTAATGAGCAGTTCTTC.

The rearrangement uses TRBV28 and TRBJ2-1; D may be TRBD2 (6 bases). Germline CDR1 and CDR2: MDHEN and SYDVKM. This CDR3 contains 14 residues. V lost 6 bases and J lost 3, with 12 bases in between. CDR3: CASSLGTGYNEQFF. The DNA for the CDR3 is TGTGCCAGCAGCTTGGGGACTGGCTACAATGAGCAGTTCTTC.

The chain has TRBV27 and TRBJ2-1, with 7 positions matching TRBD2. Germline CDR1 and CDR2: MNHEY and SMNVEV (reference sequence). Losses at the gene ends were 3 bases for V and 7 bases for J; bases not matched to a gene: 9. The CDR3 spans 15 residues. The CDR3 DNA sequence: TGTGCCAGCAGTTTTGGTGGACTAGGGGTAAATGAGCAGTTCTTC. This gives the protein CASSFGGLGVNEQFF.

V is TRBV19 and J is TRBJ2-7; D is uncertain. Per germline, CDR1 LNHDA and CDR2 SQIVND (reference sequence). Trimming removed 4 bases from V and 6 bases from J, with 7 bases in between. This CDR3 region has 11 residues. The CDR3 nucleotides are TGTGCCAGTAGTACCCCCGGCGAGCAGTACTTC. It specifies CASSTPGEQYF. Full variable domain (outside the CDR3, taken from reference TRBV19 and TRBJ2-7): DGGITQSPKYLFRKEGQNVTLSCEQNLNHDAMYWYRQDPGQGLRLIYYSQIVNDFQKGDIAEGYSVSREKKESFPLTVTSAQKNPTAFYLCASSTPGEQYFGPGTRLTVT.

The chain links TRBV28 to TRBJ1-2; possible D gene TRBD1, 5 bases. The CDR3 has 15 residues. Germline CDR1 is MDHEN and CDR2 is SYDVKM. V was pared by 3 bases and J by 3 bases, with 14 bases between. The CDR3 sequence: CASSLVLRGDYGYTF. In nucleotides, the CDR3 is TGTGCCAGCAGTTTGGTCCTAAGGGGCGACTATGGCTACACCTTC.

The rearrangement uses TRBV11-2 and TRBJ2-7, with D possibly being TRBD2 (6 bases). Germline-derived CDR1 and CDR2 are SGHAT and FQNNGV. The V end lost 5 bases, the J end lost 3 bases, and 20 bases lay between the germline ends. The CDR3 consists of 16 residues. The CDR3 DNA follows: TGTGCCAGCAGCATTAGCGGAGGACCCCTTATCTACGAGCAGTACTTC. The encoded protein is CASSISGGPLIYEQYF.

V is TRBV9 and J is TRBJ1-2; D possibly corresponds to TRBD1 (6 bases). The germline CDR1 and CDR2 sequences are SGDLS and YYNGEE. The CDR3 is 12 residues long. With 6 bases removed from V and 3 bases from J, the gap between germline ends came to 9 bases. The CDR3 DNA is TGTGCCAGCAACCAGGGGTACTATGGCTACACCTTC. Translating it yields CASNQGYYGYTF. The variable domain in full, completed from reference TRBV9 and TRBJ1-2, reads DSGVTQTPKHLITATGQRVTLRCSPRSGDLSVYWYQQSLDQGLQFLIQYYNGEERAKGNILERFSAQQFPDLHSELNLSSLELGDSALYFCASNQGYYGYTFGSGTRLTVV.

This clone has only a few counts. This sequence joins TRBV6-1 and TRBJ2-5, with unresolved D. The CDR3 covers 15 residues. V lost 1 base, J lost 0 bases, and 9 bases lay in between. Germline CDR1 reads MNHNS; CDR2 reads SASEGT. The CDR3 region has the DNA TGTGCCAGCAGTGAAGGACTGGGCTACCAAGAGACCCAGTACTTC. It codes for CASSEGLGYQETQYF.

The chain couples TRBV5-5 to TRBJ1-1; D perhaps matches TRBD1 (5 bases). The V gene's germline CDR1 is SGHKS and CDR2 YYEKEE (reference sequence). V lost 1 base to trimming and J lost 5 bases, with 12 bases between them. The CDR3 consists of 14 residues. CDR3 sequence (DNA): TGTGCCAGCAGCTTGACAGGTTGGAGGACTGAAGCTTTCTTT. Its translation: CASSLTGWRTEAFF.

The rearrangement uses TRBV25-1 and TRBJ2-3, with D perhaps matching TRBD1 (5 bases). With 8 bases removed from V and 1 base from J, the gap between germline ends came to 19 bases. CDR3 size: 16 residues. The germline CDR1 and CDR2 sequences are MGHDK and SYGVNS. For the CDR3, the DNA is TGTGCCAGCTCCCAGGGTAACTCATTGCGCACAGATACGCAGTATTTT. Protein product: CASSQGNSLRTDTQYF.

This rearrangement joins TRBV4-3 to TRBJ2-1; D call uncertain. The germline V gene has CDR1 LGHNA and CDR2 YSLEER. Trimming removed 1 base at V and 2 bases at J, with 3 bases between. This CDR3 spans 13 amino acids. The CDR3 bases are TGCGCCAGCAGCCAAGTCACCTACAATGAGCAGTTCTTC. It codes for CASSQVTYNEQFF.

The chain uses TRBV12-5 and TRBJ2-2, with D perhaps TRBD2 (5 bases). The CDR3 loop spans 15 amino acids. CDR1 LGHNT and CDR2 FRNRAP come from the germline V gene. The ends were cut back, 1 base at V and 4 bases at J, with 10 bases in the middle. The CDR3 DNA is TGTGCTAGTGGTTTGGGCGGACTGGGCACCGGGGAGCTGTTTTTT. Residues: CASGLGGLGTGELFF.

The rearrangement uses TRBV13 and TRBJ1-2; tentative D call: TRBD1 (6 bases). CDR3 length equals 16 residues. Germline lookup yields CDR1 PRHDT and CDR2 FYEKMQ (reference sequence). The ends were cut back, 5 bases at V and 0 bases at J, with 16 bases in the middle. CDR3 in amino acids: CASSPSHRDPNYGYTF. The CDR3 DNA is TGTGCCAGCAGCCCATCCCACAGGGACCCTAACTATGGCTACACCTTC. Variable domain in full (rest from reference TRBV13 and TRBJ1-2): AAGVIQSPRHLIKEKRETATLKCYPIPRHDTVYWYQQGPGQDPQFLISFYEKMQSDKGSIPDRFSAQQFSDYHSELNMSSLELGDSALYFCASSPSHRDPNYGYTFGSGTRLTVV.

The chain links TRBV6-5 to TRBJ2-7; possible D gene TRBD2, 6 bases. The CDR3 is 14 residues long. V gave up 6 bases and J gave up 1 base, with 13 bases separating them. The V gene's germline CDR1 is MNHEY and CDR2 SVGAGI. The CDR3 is CASRRDSGSYEQYV. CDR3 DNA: TGTGCCAGCAGGAGGGACTCAGGTTCCTACGAGCAGTACGTC.

As DNA, the CDR3 is TGCAGTGCTCTTCCCTACAATGAGCAGTTCTTC. This translates into CSALPYNEQFF. The chain couples TRBV20-1 to TRBJ2-1; the D is unclear. Germline CDR1 and CDR2: DFQATT and SNEGSKA (reference sequence). Between the trimmed V and J ends, which lost 5 bases and 2 bases, there was a span of 4 bases. CDR3 length: 11 amino acids.

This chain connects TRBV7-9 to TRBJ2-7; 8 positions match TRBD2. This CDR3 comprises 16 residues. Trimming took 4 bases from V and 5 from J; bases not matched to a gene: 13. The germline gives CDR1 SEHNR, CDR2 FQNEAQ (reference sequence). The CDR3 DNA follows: TGTGCCAGCAGCTCCCCGGGGGGGGGAGGTCACCACGAGCAGTACGTC. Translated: CASSSPGGGGHHEQYV.

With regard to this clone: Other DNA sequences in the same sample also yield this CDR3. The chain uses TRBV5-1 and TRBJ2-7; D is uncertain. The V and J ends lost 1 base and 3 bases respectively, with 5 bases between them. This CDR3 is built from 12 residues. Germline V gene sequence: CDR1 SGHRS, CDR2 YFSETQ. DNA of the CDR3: TGCGCCAGCAGCTTGAACAGCTACGAGCAGTACTTC. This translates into CASSLNSYEQYF.